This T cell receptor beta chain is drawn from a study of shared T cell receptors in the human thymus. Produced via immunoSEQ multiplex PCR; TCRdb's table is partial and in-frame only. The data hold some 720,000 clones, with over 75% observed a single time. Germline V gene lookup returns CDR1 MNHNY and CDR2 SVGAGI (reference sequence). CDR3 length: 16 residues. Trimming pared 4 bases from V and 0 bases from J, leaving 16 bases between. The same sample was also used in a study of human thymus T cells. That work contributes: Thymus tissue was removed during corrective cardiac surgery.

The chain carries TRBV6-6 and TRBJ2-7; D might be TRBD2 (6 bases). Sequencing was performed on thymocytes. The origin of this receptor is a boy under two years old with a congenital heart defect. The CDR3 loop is CASSSSAGLVSYEQYF. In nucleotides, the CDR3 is TGTGCCAGCAGTTCATCCGCGGGACTTGTCTCCTACGAGCAGTACTTC.